Each of the 27 T cell receptor beta chains below was sequenced from the same sample in a study of Graves' ophthalmopathy and Graves' hyperthyroidism. CDR3 regions of TCR beta were amplified from RNA transcripts. The first-round RT-PCR employed HTBI primers together with the Qiagen OneStep RT-PCR kit. A multiplex PCR was then performed as the second round. TCRdb re-called the multiplex PCR reads with MiXCR, one entry per CDR3 protein. The table lists 400,000 or so distinct CDR3 sequences, 15% of them singletons. Material: peripheral blood. These receptors were obtained from a woman aged 18-29 years with stable Graves' hyperthyroidism.

This clonotype was detected ten times or more. The J gene is TRBJ1-5, the V gene TRBV2; D might be TRBD1 (6 bases). Trimming took 6 bases from V and 2 from J, leaving 14 bases between them. The V gene's germline CDR1 is SNHLY and CDR2 FYNNEI. This CDR3 has 15 residues. CDR3 sequence: CASRYRAQGNQPQHF. The CDR3 nucleotides are TGTGCCAGCAGATACAGGGCACAAGGCAATCAGCCCCAGCATTTT. Combining the CDR3 with reference TRBV2 and TRBJ1-5 gives the whole variable domain EPEVTQTPSHQVTQMGQEVILRCVPISNHLYFYWYRQILGQKVEFLVSFYNNEISEKSEIFDDQFSVERPDGSNFTLKIRSTKLEDSAMYFCASRYRAQGNQPQHFGDGTRLSIL.

This clonotype was observed at least ten times. V and J are TRBV29-1 and TRBJ2-2; D is ambiguous. The CDR3 length is 11 residues. Germline V gives CDR1 SQVTM, CDR2 ANQGSEA. V lost 3 bases and J 4 bases, leaving 3 bases between the germline ends. Here the CDR3 DNA reads TGCAGCGTTGAGGTCACCGGGGAGCTGTTTTTT. Protein sequence: CSVEVTGELFF.

V usage is TRBV2 and J usage is TRBJ2-2, with TRBD1 matching over 7 bases. The germline V gene encodes CDR1 SNHLY and CDR2 FYNNEI. With 6 bases clipped from V and 7 bases from J, the junction kept 11 bases outside the gene matches. This CDR3 is 15 amino acids long. CDR3 sequence: CASRPRGRQGGELFF. For the CDR3, the DNA is TGTGCCAGCAGGCCGAGGGGGCGACAAGGCGGGGAGCTGTTTTTT.

This clonotype was counted at least ten times. Given a much more abundant clone one base away, this may be a read error. The chain employs TRBV6-1 and TRBJ1-2; weak D call: TRBD1 (5 bases). CDR3 length: 15 amino acids. The germline CDR1 and CDR2 sequences are MNHNS and SASEGT. Here the CDR3 reads CASCEGASVNYGYTF. CDR3 sequence (DNA): TGTGCCAGCTGTGAAGGGGCATCCGTAAACTATGGCTACACCTTC.

This clonotype has ten or more counts. CDR3 sequence (DNA): TGCGCCAGCAGCCAAGATGACGGGCAGGGAGTTTCCTCGTCCCGTAGTGCTTTCTTT. This codes for CASSQDDGQGVSSSRSAFF. V gene TRBV4-1 combines with J gene TRBJ1-1, with D possibly TRBD1 on 5 matching bases. CDR1 and CDR2 (germline): MGHRA, YSYEKL. V lost 0 bases to trimming and J lost 11 bases, with 31 bases between them. The CDR3 covers 19 residues.

Ten or more counts support this clonotype. CDR3 in amino acids: CASRRLPGVNTEAFF. The CDR3 DNA reads as TGTGCCAGCAGAAGGTTGCCAGGCGTCAACACTGAAGCTTTCTTT. The chain couples TRBV6-1 to TRBJ1-1, with no clear D. CDR1 is MNHNS and CDR2 is SASEGT in the germline V gene. Trimming cost V 6 bases and J 2 bases, with 16 bases left between them. CDR3 length equals 15 residues.

By share of the sample, this clonotype is medium-sized. The chain couples TRBV6-1 to TRBJ1-1, with TRBD1 matching over 7 bases. The CDR3 runs to 14 residues. Germline loops: CDR1 MNHNS, CDR2 SASEGT. V lost 4 bases, J lost 1 base, and 3 bases stayed unmatched. Written as DNA, the CDR3 is TGTGCCAGCAGTGGGGGGACAGCGAACACTGAAGCTTTCTTT. It codes for CASSGGTANTEAFF.

This clonotype has a count of ten or more. The genes are TRBV7-8 and TRBJ2-2, with D possibly being TRBD1 (7 bases). The CDR3 loop spans 17 amino acids. Trimming pared 0 bases from V and 1 base from J, leaving 12 bases between. In germline, CDR1 is SGHVS, CDR2 FQNEAQ. The CDR3 loop is CASSLAWRGRNTGELFF. The CDR3, as DNA: TGTGCCAGCAGCTTAGCGTGGAGGGGGCGGAACACCGGGGAGCTGTTTTTT.

This clonotype was counted ten times or more. V usage is TRBV12-3 or TRBV12-4 and J usage is TRBJ2-7, with 9 bases identical to TRBD1. V lost 3 bases to trimming and J lost 5 bases; unmatched junction nucleotides: 5. CDR3 length: 14 amino acids. The CDR3 DNA is TGTGCCAGCAGTTTCGGGACAGGGAGGGACGAGCAGTACTTC. This translates into CASSFGTGRDEQYF.

This clonotype appeared many times. This chain connects TRBV12-3 or TRBV12-4 to TRBJ1-1; D is perhaps TRBD1 (6 bases). The CDR3 length is 15 residues. With 6 bases removed from V and 3 bases from J, the gap between germline ends came to 17 bases. CDR3 protein: CASSHTGGSYTEAFF. CDR3 coding DNA: TGTGCCAGCAGCCATACGGGGGGCTCGTACACTGAAGCTTTCTTT.

At least ten counts were recorded for this clonotype. The genes are TRBV29-1 and TRBJ2-7, with 9 bases fitting TRBD1. CDR3 length equals 13 residues. Germline V gene data show CDR1 as SQVTM and CDR2 as ANQGSEA. Unmatched junction bases numbered 5, after V lost 7 bases and J lost 1 base. CDR3 nucleotide sequence: TGCAGCGCCGCCGGGACAGGGTCCTACGAGCAGTACTTC. Its translation is CSAAGTGSYEQYF.

The J gene is TRBJ1-1, the V gene TRBV18; D unresolved. The V gene lost 2 bases and the J gene lost 0 bases, with 10 bases spanning the gap. The CDR3 has 15 amino acids. Germline CDR1 reads KGHSH; CDR2 reads LQKENI. CDR3 region: CASSPIKDLNTEAFF. The CDR3 DNA follows: TGTGCCAGCTCACCAATCAAAGACCTGAACACTGAAGCTTTCTTT.

CDR3 DNA sequence: TGTGCCAGCAGTTCCGACACCGGGGACCAGTACTTC. The encoded protein is CASSSDTGDQYF. The V gene is TRBV6-2 or TRBV6-3, the J gene TRBJ2-7; the D call may be TRBD1 or TRBD2 (5 bases each). This CDR3 has 12 amino acids. Trimming cost V 4 bases and J 10 bases, with 14 bases left between them. CDR1 is MNHEY and CDR2 is SVGEGT in the germline V gene.

This clonotype was detected a few times. The genes are TRBV20-1 and TRBJ2-5; 8 bases fit TRBD2. The CDR3 runs to 18 residues. Germline V gene data show CDR1 as DFQATT and CDR2 as SNEGSKA (reference sequence). J gave up 5 bases and V 0 bases, and 17 bases lay outside the gene matches. CDR3 residues: CSARDRYRGLVTPETQYF. The CDR3 DNA reads as TGCAGTGCTAGAGATCGCTACCGGGGACTAGTCACTCCGGAGACCCAGTACTTC.

This clonotype was observed many times. V gene TRBV12-3 or TRBV12-4 combines with J gene TRBJ1-1; no clear D. This CDR3 has 14 residues. Deletions cut 2 bases from V and 6 bases from J, with 13 bases between. The CDR3 loop reads CASSLYVSDPEAFF. CDR3 nucleotides: TGTGCCAGCAGTTTATATGTGAGTGACCCTGAAGCTTTCTTT.

The J gene is TRBJ1-2, the V gene TRBV12-5; 7 nucleotides align to TRBD1. V gave up 3 bases and J gave up 7 bases; unmatched junction bases: 5. This CDR3 has 13 residues. CDR1 is LGHNT, CDR2 FRNRAP, per germline. In DNA form, the CDR3 reads TGTGCTAGTGGTTTCACAGGGGACTCTGGCTACACCTTC. As protein: CASGFTGDSGYTF. Drawing the rest from reference TRBV12-5 and TRBJ1-2, the complete variable domain is DARVTQTPRHKVTEMGQEVTMRCQPILGHNTVFWYRQTMMQGLELLAYFRNRAPLDDSGMPKDRFSAEMPDATLATLKIQPSEPRDSAVYFCASGFTGDSGYTFGSGTRLTVV.

This clonotype was picked up many times. Just one base apart from a much larger clone, this may be a read error. The V gene is TRBV6-1, the J gene TRBJ2-7; D possibly corresponds to TRBD2 (5 bases). Germline-derived CDR1 and CDR2 are MNHNS and SASEGT. The ends were cut back, 5 bases at V and 4 bases at J, with 12 bases in the middle. The CDR3 length is 13 residues. The CDR3 region has the DNA TGTGCCAGCAGTCGAGGACTGGGTTACGAGCAGTACTTC. It yields the protein CASSRGLGYEQYF.

The V and J genes are TRBV6-5 and TRBJ1-2; 11 bases are a match to TRBD1. The CDR3 is 16 amino acids. Per the germline V gene, CDR1 is MNHEY and CDR2 is SVGAGI. The V segment lost 2 bases and the J segment 8 bases; nucleotides outside the gene matches: 10. CDR3 nucleotides: TGTGCCAGCAGTTACACCACTCCCGGGACAGGGGGAGGCTACACCTTC. This encodes CASSYTTPGTGGGYTF.

This clonotype was observed at least ten times. The genes are TRBV7-2 and TRBJ1-2; 9 bases are a match to TRBD1. Germline V lookup: CDR1 SGHTA, CDR2 FQGNSA. V gave up 6 bases and J gave up 4 bases; unmatched junction bases: 6. This CDR3 region has 14 residues. This CDR3 reads CASRNTGGSYGYTF. CDR3 DNA sequence: TGTGCCAGCAGAAATACAGGGGGCAGCTATGGCTACACCTTC.

This clonotype came up many times. The rearrangement links TRBV7-2 to TRBJ2-6; a possible D gene is TRBD1 (5 bases). Per the germline V gene, CDR1 is SGHTA and CDR2 is FQGNSA. Between the trimmed V and J ends, which lost 5 bases and 2 bases, there was a span of 10 bases. The CDR3 length is 15 residues. The CDR3 sequence: CASSQDSPGANVLTF. DNA of the CDR3: TGTGCCAGCAGCCAAGACAGTCCTGGGGCCAACGTCCTGACTTTC.

This clonotype was seen at least ten times. The chain links TRBV24-1 to TRBJ2-7; unclear D gene. The CDR3 is 13 residues long. Germline V gene lookup returns CDR1 KGHDR and CDR2 SFDVKD. V was clipped by 2 bases and J by 3 bases, with 7 bases between them. CDR3 region: CATSDSSDYEQYF. The CDR3 DNA reads TGTGCCACCAGTGATTCGTCTGACTACGAGCAGTACTTC.

This clonotype has a count of ten or more. The chain is built from TRBV28 and TRBJ1-5, with D possibly being TRBD1 (5 bases). Germline CDR1 is MDHEN and CDR2 is SYDVKM. Trimming removed 2 bases at V and 1 base at J, with 30 bases between. The CDR3 spans 22 residues. CDR3 DNA sequence: TGTGCCAGCAGTTTAGTGGTGGGGCCAGGGCTTTTTCGGGGAGGCAGCAATCAGCCCCAGCATTTT. This codes for CASSLVVGPGLFRGGSNQPQHF.

This chain links TRBV6-1 with TRBJ2-7, with D perhaps matching TRBD1 or TRBD2 (6 bases each). Germline CDR1 and CDR2: MNHNS and SASEGT. V was shortened by 1 base and J by 3 bases, with 13 bases between the two germline ends. CDR3 size: 15 residues. The CDR3 protein is CASSEEGGGGYEQYF. DNA of the CDR3: TGTGCCAGCAGTGAAGAGGGAGGAGGGGGCTACGAGCAGTACTTC.

In its sample, this clonotype was seen many times. The V call is TRBV28, the J call TRBJ2-5; D gene ambiguous. The CDR3 sequence is 12 residues long. The germline gives CDR1 MDHEN, CDR2 SYDVKM. V lost 7 bases, J lost 5 bases, and 11 bases lay in between. In DNA form, the CDR3 reads TGTGCCAGCAATCTCAGAACGGAGACCCAGTACTTC. Translated, it gives CASNLRTETQYF.

The V gene is TRBV7-3, the J gene TRBJ2-3; 14 bases align to TRBD2. Trimming cost V 5 bases and J 6 bases; bases outside gene matches: 13. The CDR3 sequence is 18 residues long. From germline, CDR1 is SGHTA and CDR2 FQGTGA. CDR3 in amino acids: CASSPKGLAGGPMDTQYF. As DNA, the CDR3 is TGTGCCAGCAGCCCGAAAGGACTAGCGGGGGGTCCGATGGATACGCAGTATTTT.

This clonotype occurred many times. The J gene is TRBJ1-2, the V gene TRBV29-1; 7 bases line up with TRBD1. Germline lookup yields CDR1 SQVTM and CDR2 ANQGSEA. J lost 11 bases, V lost 8 bases, and 14 bases had no gene match. This CDR3 contains 12 residues. CDR3 region: CSSRGDSDAYTF. The CDR3 DNA follows: TGCAGCTCCCGAGGGGACAGCGATGCATACACCTTC.

Ten or more counts support this clonotype. The rearrangement uses TRBV11-3 and TRBJ1-2, with D possibly TRBD1 on 5 matching bases. CDR3 length equals 15 residues. From germline, CDR1 is SGHNT and CDR2 YENEEA. V lost 4 bases and J lost 2, with 14 bases in between. The CDR3 nucleotides read TGTGCCAGCAGCTCCGAAGGGACGGTGAACTATGGCTACACCTTC. Its protein product is CASSSEGTVNYGYTF.